The 14 T cell receptor beta chains below all came from one sample that was sequenced in a study of OX40 agonist ivuxolimab in advanced cancers. Generated by immunoSEQ multiplex PCR, the TCRdb table keeps only in-frame clones and is missing some. The sample records about 36,000 clones, about four fifths being singletons. The sample here was CD4+ or CD8+ T cells sorted from blood, taken in a trial of the OX40 agonist ivuxolimab. The receptors stem from an adult with an advanced solid tumor such as melanoma, head and neck, liver or kidney cancer.

This clone was observed a single time. The junction shows a germline mismatch at one end, possibly a read error. The chain carries TRBV5-1 and TRBJ2-1; D possibly corresponds to TRBD1 (6 bases). Germline loops: CDR1 SGHRS, CDR2 YFSETQ. This CDR3 is built from 13 residues. The CDR3 coding sequence is TGCGCCAGCGGCCGTAGGGGGAACAATGGGCAGTTCTTC. It codes for CASGRRGNNGQFF.

This clone was seen only once. The gene calls are TRBV7-9 and TRBJ1-4; possible D gene TRBD1, 5 bases. The germline gives CDR1 SEHNR, CDR2 FQNEAQ (reference sequence). The CDR3 sequence is 15 residues long. V was cut by 2 bases and J by 5 bases, with 12 bases left in between. The CDR3, as DNA: TGTGCCAGCAGCTTAAGACCAGGGCCGAATGAAAAACTGTTTTTT. It translates to CASSLRPGPNEKLFF.

V is TRBV27 and J is TRBJ2-5; TRBD2 agrees at 7 bases. The germline gives CDR1 MNHEY, CDR2 SMNVEV (reference sequence). The CDR3 runs to 15 residues. Trimming removed 5 bases from V and 4 bases from J; junction bases left unmatched: 10. The DNA for the CDR3 is TGTGCCAGCAGTGCAAGCGGGAACATGGTAGAGACCCAGTACTTC. Protein: CASSASGNMVETQYF.

In this sample, this clone turned up once. CDR3 nucleotides: TGTGCCAGCAGCCCACTTCGACACCTACAAGGCGGCTATGGCTACACCTTC. Amino acids: CASSPLRHLQGGYGYTF. This chain connects TRBV9 to TRBJ1-2; D gene uncertain. The V gene lost 4 bases and the J gene lost 4 bases, with 23 bases spanning the gap. The CDR3 loop spans 17 amino acids. Germline V gene data show CDR1 as SGDLS and CDR2 as YYNGEE.

The chain has TRBV30 and TRBJ2-7; TRBD2 aligns across 12 bases. J lost 7 bases, V lost 3 bases, and 7 bases had no gene match. Germline V CDR1 and CDR2: GTSNPN, SVGIG (reference sequence). The CDR3 is 14 residues long. The DNA of the CDR3 is TGTGCCTGGAGGCTAGCGGGGGGGCCGGGGGAGCAGTACTTC. Its protein is CAWRLAGGPGEQYF.

This clone was detected a few times. The chain employs TRBV6-5 and TRBJ2-7; TRBD2 might be the D (7 bases). V was trimmed by 6 bases and J by 5 bases, leaving 17 bases between them. Looked up from germline, CDR1 is MNHEY and CDR2 is SVGAGI. CDR3 length equals 14 residues. The CDR3 bases are TGTGCCAGCAGGCCCCCGGGGGGCGGGAACGAGCAGTACTTC. It is translated as CASRPPGGGNEQYF.

CDR3 nucleotides: TGTGCCAGCAGTTTCACAGGCTTTAGCTCCTACAATGAGCAGTTCTTC. Translating gives CASSFTGFSSYNEQFF. The chain employs TRBV28 and TRBJ2-1, with D tentatively TRBD1 (5 bases). The germline V and J ends were trimmed by 3 bases and 0 bases, with 12 bases remaining between them. The V gene's germline CDR1 is MDHEN and CDR2 SYDVKM. The CDR3 has 16 residues.

The rearrangement uses TRBV18 and TRBJ2-4; TRBD1 might be the D (5 bases). V was shortened by 4 bases and J by 4 bases, with 8 bases between the two germline ends. The germline CDR1 and CDR2 sequences are KGHSH and LQKENI. This CDR3 is built from 13 residues. CDR3 amino acids: CASSQAGKNIQYF. CDR3 DNA: TGTGCCAGCTCACAGGCAGGGAAAAACATTCAGTACTTC.

V gene TRBV7-2 combines with J gene TRBJ2-7; D not certain. Germline V CDR1 and CDR2: SGHTA, FQGNSA. V gave up 4 bases and J gave up 2 bases, with 12 bases separating them. The CDR3 extends over 14 amino acids. The CDR3 DNA reads as TGTGCCAGCAGCTCCCTGGCCCGCACCTACGAGCAGTACTTC. Translated: CASSSLARTYEQYF.

This clone was observed once. This sequence joins TRBV5-1 and TRBJ1-5, with 7 bases aligning to TRBD1. Trimming removed 3 bases from V and 4 bases from J; junction bases left unmatched: 7. The CDR3 is made up of 15 amino acids. Germline V gives CDR1 SGHRS, CDR2 YFSETQ. The CDR3 sequence is CASSSDGQENQPQHF. As DNA, the CDR3 is TGCGCCAGCAGCTCTGACGGACAGGAGAATCAGCCCCAGCATTTT.

This rearrangement joins TRBV4-1 to TRBJ2-7; 8 bases line up with TRBD1. CDR3 length: 15 residues. V dropped 0 bases and J dropped 0; count of bases not matched to a gene: 1. Germline V gene data show CDR1 as MGHRA and CDR2 as YSYEKL. The CDR3 here is CASSQEGTGSYEQYF. The DNA for the CDR3 is TGCGCCAGCAGCCAAGAAGGGACAGGCTCCTACGAGCAGTACTTC.

This sequence joins TRBV28 and TRBJ2-1; 7 bases match TRBD2. Per germline, CDR1 MDHEN and CDR2 SYDVKM. The CDR3 spans 15 residues. Unmatched junction bases numbered 7, after V lost 5 bases and J lost 3 bases. CDR3 sequence (DNA): TGTGCCAGCAGTCCGCGCGGGAGTCGCTACAATGAGCAGTTCTTC. Translated: CASSPRGSRYNEQFF.

A few counts support this clone. The chain joins TRBV7-9 to TRBJ2-2; D is uncertain. CDR3 length equals 12 residues. Trimming shortened V by 1 base and J by 6 bases, and 3 bases separated the two germline ends. Germline CDR1 and CDR2: SEHNR and FQNEAQ (reference sequence). CDR3 coding DNA: TGTGCCAGCAGCTTAGAGGCCGGGGAGCTGTTTTTT. Amino acid sequence: CASSLEAGELFF.

The chain has TRBV5-1 and TRBJ2-3; possibly TRBD2 for D (6 bases). Trimming pared 6 bases from V and 5 bases from J, leaving 16 bases between. The length of the CDR3 is 14 residues. In germline, CDR1 is SGHRS, CDR2 YFSETQ. The CDR3 DNA reads as TGCGCCAGCAACATCGGCGGGGTTGAAGATACGCAGTATTTT. Translating it yields CASNIGGVEDTQYF.